A selection of T cell receptor beta chains follows, all from one sample in a study of cytomegalovirus exposure and HLA in healthy donors. The protocol was immunoSEQ multiplex PCR, while the TCRdb copy is restricted to in-frame clones and leaves out a portion. The data contain about 210,000 clones, about four fifths of them singletons. What was sequenced was PBMCs. The receptors here all came from a woman aged 30 to 39 in good health and CMV-seropositive. The CDR3 runs from the conserved cysteine through the conserved F or W. D genes are given only for firm matches. Size is omitted from some rows. Given values are once, few, many or a class for expanded clones.

CDR3aa	CDR3nt	abundance	d_gene	j_gene	v_gene
CASSYPTAAEWGEAFF	TGTGCCAGCAGTTACCCGACGGCAGCGGAGTGGGGTGAAGCTTTCTTT	.	.	TRBJ1-1	TRBV6-6
CASSPGQGESGQFF	TGTGCCAGCAGTCCCGGACAGGGGGAATCGGGGCAGTTCTTC	few	TRBD1	TRBJ2-1	TRBV27
CASGIASGSYEQYF	TGTGCCAGCGGCATTGCTAGCGGGAGTTACGAGCAGTACTTC	.	TRBD2	TRBJ2-7	TRBV7-9
CSVEDRSYEQYF	TGCAGCGTTGAGGACAGGAGCTACGAGCAGTACTTC	.	TRBD1	TRBJ2-7	TRBV29-1
CAAGVSTDTQYF	TGTGCGGCCGGGGTTAGCACAGATACGCAGTATTTT	.	.	TRBJ2-3	TRBV6-5
CASSTGSLGYTEAFF	TGTGCCAGCAGTACCGGCTCCCTCGGGTACACTGAAGCTTTCTTT	once	.	TRBJ1-1	TRBV6-5
CASSLDRRKSWNTEAFF	TGTGCCAGCAGTCTGGACAGACGCAAATCCTGGAACACTGAAGCTTTCTTT	.	.	TRBJ1-1	TRBV5-4
CASSLPGDVAYNSPLHF	TGTGCCAGCAGTTTACCGGGGGATGTCGCCTATAATTCACCCCTCCACTTT	.	.	TRBJ1-6	TRBV28
CASIRDGGDQETQYF	TGTGCCAGCATTAGGGACGGGGGTGACCAAGAGACCCAGTACTTC	.	.	TRBJ2-5	TRBV2
CASSRLLGEQYF	TGTGCCAGCAGCCGTCTCCTCGGCGAGCAGTACTTC	.	.	TRBJ2-7	TRBV7-8
CSSGRVSYEQYF	TGTTCCAGCGGGCGGGTTTCCTACGAGCAGTACTTC	.	.	TRBJ2-7	TRBV7-9
CASSPGGLGYSNQPQHF	TGCGCCAGCAGCCCAGGGGGCCTCGGGTATAGCAATCAGCCCCAGCATTTT	few	TRBD1	TRBJ1-5	TRBV4-1
CASSAGVGDTEAFF	TGTGCCAGCAGCGCAGGGGTGGGGGACACTGAAGCTTTCTTT	few	.	TRBJ1-1	TRBV9
CASSLGQVGAEAFF	TGTGCCAGCAGCTTGGGACAAGTGGGCGCTGAAGCTTTCTTT	.	.	TRBJ1-1	TRBV5-6
CAWSRTYSEKLFF	TGTGCCTGGAGTCGAACGTACTCTGAAAAACTGTTTTTT	few	.	TRBJ1-4	TRBV30
CASSPGQGFNTEAFF	TGTGCCAGCAGCCCGGGACAGGGTTTTAACACTGAAGCTTTCTTT	.	TRBD1	TRBJ1-1	TRBV4-2